The sequence of this T cell receptor beta chain was determined in a study of identical twins (dated by TCRdb to 2016 to 2017). In the study overall: To test whether fetal clonotypes persist, the study used deep sequencing on TCR alpha and beta repertoires from monozygotic twins, unrelated adults of various ages, and cord blood. To rule out contamination, replicate twin experiments were performed at different times with different library preparation protocols. Beyond this particular receptor, the publication reports: Fewer insertions were carried by abundant cord blood beta clonotypes, a similar but weaker trend appeared in young adult naive repertoires, and no such trend appeared in memory repertoires. In monozygotic twins, recombination models systematically underestimated out-of-frame TCR alpha sharing, but the models matched the sharing seen between unrelated individuals. Zero-insertion analyses could be partly confounded by invariant T cells such as MAIT and iNKT, though diverse VJ usage argued against such confounding for most clonotypes. A weaker excess of twin sharing was found in beta out-of-frame sequences because the signal-to-noise ratio was lowered by fewer shared sequences. Conclusions relied on cross-sectional statistical analysis, since the same donors could not be followed over many years. Out-of-frame TCR alpha sequences shared between twins showed an excess of low generation-probability sequences compared with coincidental sharing between unrelated individuals.

Details on this clonotype: The clone's antigen remains unknown. Base qualities are not recorded, but no much larger clone differs from it by a single base.

Every donor was a healthy Caucasian. The twin cohort consisted of three pairs of female monozygotic twins, all aged 18 to 29 years. CD4+ and CD8+ T cell populations were isolated with positive isolation kits from Invitrogen. V drops 5 bases and J drops 5 bases, leaving 15 bases in between. The CDR3 runs 14 amino acids, cysteine and phenylalanine included. Only the CDR3 part of the read is kept: 42 bases, read in frame from the first base. Library creation used 5' RACE. The sample was run on an Illumina HiSeq 2000. Template switching introduced a universal primer binding site; the final cDNA contained a unique molecular identifier, enabling accurate counting of TCR cDNA molecules. Specific primers in the conserved constant-segment region were used to synthesize first-strand cDNA for the TCR alpha and beta chains. Each cDNA library was double barcoded, with a SMART-Mk sample barcode plus Illumina barcodes, to control for contamination. Two successive PCR steps introduced TruSeq adapter sequences along with Illumina sample barcodes. TCR alpha and beta cDNA libraries were sequenced on the Illumina HiSeq platform with custom primers. The published analysis was carried out like this. MiGEC was used to process raw reads and extract unique molecular identifiers, and MiXCR was used to find CDR3 positions. For each individual, recombination models were inferred using an EM algorithm with the repgenHMM and IGoR tools. The analysis of shared clonotypes was done with the tcR package in R, with sharing normalized by the product of cloneset sizes. Out-of-frame nonproductive sequences were analyzed to study raw recombination free of thymic and clonal selection effects. Clones were called with MiXCR by TCRdb after fastp trimmed the public reads at Q25, and only in-frame beta chains were retained. Each entry merges the rows of one CDR3 protein and shows their most common DNA and genes. The V and J calls and clone size are TCRdb's, not the authors'. The sample table shows fewer than 250,000 distinct CDR3 sequences, and approximately 7.3% are seen once. The ten largest account for about 5.6% of the sample.

These same data were also listed under a study on yellow fever vaccine responses in identical twins. From the second report: The T cell response to vaccination in identical twins was reported by the authors to appear partly convergent and partly personalized. The study precisely tracked vaccine-responding T cell clones in identical twins.

Sequences were obtained from CD8+ T cells sorted from blood. The V gene is TRBV12-3 or TRBV12-4 and the J gene is TRBJ1-2; a tentative D match to TRBD1 spans 5 bases. This sequence was found in a woman aged 18-29 years in good health. The nucleotides read TGTGCCAGCAGTCACCCCGGGACGTTTTATGGCTACACCTTC. Its translation reads: CASSHPGTFYGYTF.